Below, 22 T cell receptor beta chains from the same sample are listed, as sequenced in a study of CD8 T cells in ankylosing spondylitis. Their antigens are not known. General study results and limits: One TCR beta motif, made up of several highly homologous variants, appeared characteristic of ankylosing spondylitis blood.

MiXCR, applied by TCRdb to the 5' RACE reads, yields one record per CDR3 protein. The sample shows some 450,000 distinct CDR3 sequences, 15% to 20% of them seen only once. Material: blood, either unsorted or a sorted T cell fraction (not recorded which). Every receptor here comes from a male donor with ankylosing spondylitis.

The chain combines TRBV5-8 with TRBJ2-1; 7 positions match TRBD2. The CDR3 runs to 17 residues. Trimming at V came to 4 bases and at J to 0 bases, leaving 10 bases not matched to a gene. Germline assignment: CDR1 SGHTS and CDR2 YDEGEE. The CDR3: CASSRRTGGSSYNEQFF. CDR3 coding DNA: TGTGCCAGCAGCCGAAGGACGGGGGGAAGCTCCTACAATGAGCAGTTCTTC. The complete variable domain, with remaining parts taken from reference TRBV5-8 and TRBJ2-1, reads EAGVTQSPTHLIKTRGQQATLRCSPISGHTSVYWYQQALGLGLQFLLWYDEGEERNRGNFPPRFSGRQFPNYSSELNVNALELEDSALYLCASSRRTGGSSYNEQFFGPGTRLTVL.

This clonotype appeared many times. The V and J genes are TRBV7-8 and TRBJ2-2; D unresolved. Trimming removed 3 bases from V and 5 bases from J, with 7 bases in between. The CDR3 totals 13 residues. Per germline, CDR1 SGHVS and CDR2 FQNEAQ. The chain's CDR3 is CASSFTGTGELFF. CDR3 nucleotides: TGTGCCAGCAGCTTTACCGGGACCGGGGAGCTGTTTTTT.

The chain carries TRBV5-1 and TRBJ2-3; D unclear. Looked up from germline, CDR1 is SGHRS and CDR2 is YFSETQ. The CDR3 runs to 15 residues. The V end lost 1 base, the J end lost 4 bases, and 13 bases lay between the germline ends. The CDR3 is CASSLPASSADTQYF. The DNA of the CDR3 is TGCGCCAGCAGCTTGCCCGCATCCTCGGCAGATACGCAGTATTTT.

This clonotype was seen a handful of times. The rearrangement joins TRBV9 to TRBJ2-2; tentatively, D is TRBD1 or TRBD2 (5 bases each). The V end was cut by 2 bases, the J end by 6 bases, with 11 bases between. Per the germline V gene, CDR1 is SGDLS and CDR2 is YYNGEE. The CDR3 runs to 14 residues. DNA of the CDR3: TGTGCCAGCAGCGTCGTTTCGGGACCCGGGGAGCTGTTTTTT. It yields the protein CASSVVSGPGELFF.

This clonotype was seen at least ten times. The chain joins TRBV20-1 to TRBJ1-3; a possible D gene is TRBD1 (5 bases). Germline V CDR1 and CDR2: DFQATT, SNEGSKA (reference sequence). This CDR3 is built from 14 residues. The V and J ends lost 6 bases and 3 bases respectively, with 15 bases between them. Written as DNA, the CDR3 is TGCAGTGCCCAAATCGGGGGGATTGGAAACACCATATATTTT. It encodes CSAQIGGIGNTIYF.

The chain couples TRBV29-1 to TRBJ2-5, with 10 positions matching TRBD1. Germline V gene lookup returns CDR1 SQVTM and CDR2 ANQGSEA. V gave up 4 bases and J gave up 5 bases; unmatched junction bases: 4. This CDR3 is built from 13 residues. CDR3 coding DNA: TGCAGCGTTGCCGGGACAGGGGCCGAGACCCAGTACTTC. As protein: CSVAGTGAETQYF.

This clonotype occurred many times. The chain joins TRBV7-8 to TRBJ1-3, with D possibly TRBD1 on 5 matching bases. The germline V gene encodes CDR1 SGHVS and CDR2 FQNEAQ. V was clipped by 0 bases and J by 1 base, with 7 bases between them. The CDR3 sequence is 15 residues long. CDR3 sequence: CASSLATGSGNTIYF. The CDR3 DNA reads TGTGCCAGCAGCTTAGCAACAGGTTCTGGAAACACCATATATTTT. Supplemented by reference TRBV7-8 and TRBJ1-3, the full variable domain reads GAGVSQSPRYKVAKRGQDVALRCDPISGHVSLFWYQQALGQGPEFLTYFQNEAQLDKSGLPSDRFFAERPEGSVSTLKIQRTQQEDSAVYLCASSLATGSGNTIYFGEGSWLTVV.

The V and J genes are TRBV18 and TRBJ2-7; 7 bases are shared with TRBD1. J gave up 5 bases and V 2 bases, and 6 bases lay outside the gene matches. CDR3 length: 14 residues. Germline assignment: CDR1 KGHSH and CDR2 LQKENI. The CDR3 region is CASSPSRTGHEQYF. The CDR3 DNA sequence: TGTGCCAGCTCACCAAGCCGGACAGGACACGAGCAGTACTTC.

This clonotype was observed at least ten times. The chain has TRBV12-3 or TRBV12-4 and TRBJ1-4; no reliable D call. The CDR3 runs to 14 residues. The germline V and J ends were trimmed by 2 bases and 0 bases, with 4 bases remaining between them. In nucleotides, the CDR3 is TGTGCCAGCAGTTTACGGGCAACTAATGAAAAACTGTTTTTT. This translates into CASSLRATNEKLFF.

This clonotype was seen a handful of times. The chain employs TRBV20-1 and TRBJ2-3; TRBD2 matches 10 bases. The junction had 8 bases not matched to a gene; V was cut back by 5 bases and J by 0 bases. CDR1 and CDR2 (germline): DFQATT, SNEGSKA (reference sequence). This CDR3 has 16 amino acids. Written as DNA, the CDR3 is TGCAGTGCTTTAGGAGCGGGAGGGCTTAGCACAGATACGCAGTATTTT. Amino acid sequence: CSALGAGGLSTDTQYF.

In this sample, this clonotype turned up a few times. The chain links TRBV6-1 to TRBJ2-1, with TRBD1 matching over 9 bases. The germline V gene encodes CDR1 MNHNS and CDR2 SASEGT. The CDR3 sequence is 14 residues long. The trim removed 7 bases at V and 4 bases at J, leaving 5 bases unmatched. CDR3 loop: CASTPGQGYNEQFF. The CDR3 DNA follows: TGTGCCAGCACCCCGGGACAGGGTTACAATGAGCAGTTCTTC.

This clonotype appeared many times. V and J are TRBV18 and TRBJ2-1, with D maybe TRBD2 (6 bases). Trimming shortened V by 0 bases and J by 12 bases, and 12 bases separated the two germline ends. Germline V lookup: CDR1 KGHSH, CDR2 LQKENI. This CDR3 region has 13 residues. The CDR3 protein is CASSPPETSAQFF. For the CDR3, the DNA is TGTGCCAGCTCACCACCGGAGACTAGTGCGCAGTTCTTC. The full variable domain, completed using reference TRBV18 and TRBJ2-1, is NAGVMQNPRHLVRRRGQEARLRCSPMKGHSHVYWYRQLPEEGLKFMVYLQKENIIDESGMPKERFSAEFPKEGPSILRIQQVVRGDSAAYFCASSPPETSAQFFGPGTRLTVL.

V and J are TRBV29-1 and TRBJ2-5; weak D call: TRBD2 (6 bases). Trimming stripped 6 bases from V and 5 bases from J, with 16 bases between. The CDR3 contains 13 residues. From germline, CDR1 is SQVTM and CDR2 ANQGSEA. For the CDR3, the DNA is TGCAGCGTCCGGGAGAGAGTCCGGGAGACCCAGTACTTC. Its protein product is CSVRERVRETQYF.

This clonotype was counted a few times. This chain's CDR3 is CASSDPADRSGYTF. The CDR3 DNA reads TGTGCCAGCAGTGACCCCGCGGACAGATCTGGCTACACCTTC. This chain links TRBV2 with TRBJ1-2, with D perhaps TRBD1 (6 bases). The CDR3 has 14 residues. Deletions cut 3 bases from V and 7 bases from J, with 15 bases between. Germline V lookup: CDR1 SNHLY, CDR2 FYNNEI. Filled out from reference TRBV2 and TRBJ1-2, the complete variable domain reads EPEVTQTPSHQVTQMGQEVILRCVPISNHLYFYWYRQILGQKVEFLVSFYNNEISEKSEIFDDQFSVERPDGSNFTLKIRSTKLEDSAMYFCASSDPADRSGYTFGSGTRLTVV.

The CDR3 DNA follows: TGCAGTGCCCCGGACGGACCCTACGAGCAGTACTTC. It translates to CSAPDGPYEQYF. The V gene is TRBV20-1, the J gene TRBJ2-7; D not certain. The CDR3 spans 12 residues. V was clipped by 6 bases and J by 2 bases, with 11 bases between them. The germline CDR1 and CDR2 sequences are DFQATT and SNEGSKA (reference sequence).

The rearrangement links TRBV7-2 to TRBJ2-7; D gene unclear. V lost 2 bases, J lost 6 bases, and 11 bases lay in between. Germline CDR1 and CDR2: SGHTA and FQGNSA. The CDR3 consists of 13 residues. The CDR3 sequence: CASSLSTRSEQYF. In DNA, the CDR3 is TGTGCCAGCAGCTTATCTACCCGGAGCGAGCAGTACTTC.

The rearrangement joins TRBV29-1 to TRBJ2-7; weak D call: TRBD1 (5 bases). The CDR3 contains 12 residues. The germline V gene encodes CDR1 SQVTM and CDR2 ANQGSEA. V was shortened by 6 bases and J by 1 base, with 10 bases between the two germline ends. The CDR3: CSVGPGSYEQYF. The CDR3 region has the DNA TGCAGCGTGGGGCCAGGGTCCTACGAGCAGTACTTC.

This clonotype was counted only a few times. The chain has TRBV29-1 and TRBJ2-7, with 9 bases fitting TRBD1. The length of the CDR3 is 13 residues. The V segment lost 5 bases and the J segment 0 bases; nucleotides outside the gene matches: 2. CDR1 and CDR2 from the germline V gene are SQVTM and ANQGSEA. CDR3 DNA sequence: TGCAGCGTTAAGACAGGGGGCTCCTACGAGCAGTACTTC. Protein: CSVKTGGSYEQYF.

This sequence joins TRBV7-6 and TRBJ2-1, with no clear D. Germline V gene lookup returns CDR1 SGHVS and CDR2 FNYEAQ. CDR3 size: 16 residues. V lost 2 bases and J lost 9, with 20 bases in between. This CDR3 is CASSLNSGSSRSEQFF. In DNA form, the CDR3 reads TGTGCCAGCAGCTTAAACTCAGGATCGAGTCGCAGTGAGCAGTTCTTC.

This clonotype was detected only a few times. The chain employs TRBV29-1 and TRBJ2-7; D assignment may be TRBD1 or TRBD2 (5 bases each). Trimming removed 6 bases from V and 6 bases from J, with 15 bases in between. Germline loops: CDR1 SQVTM, CDR2 ANQGSEA. The CDR3 runs to 12 residues. In DNA form, the CDR3 reads TGCAGCGTGCACGGGGCGGTGGGCGAGCAGTACTTC. Its translation: CSVHGAVGEQYF.

V and J are TRBV15 and TRBJ2-7; D is ambiguous. The CDR3 has 13 residues. CDR1 is LNHNV and CDR2 is YYDKDF in the germline V gene (reference sequence). V lost 5 bases to trimming and J lost 2 bases, with 10 bases between them. The CDR3 nucleotides are TGTGCCACCAGCGCTCGACTGGCCTACGAGCAGTACTTC. It is translated as CATSARLAYEQYF.

This clonotype came up a few times. This CDR3 reads CASSLRLAGHTGELFF. CDR3 DNA sequence: TGTGCCAGCAGCTTAAGACTAGCGGGACACACCGGGGAGCTGTTTTTT. The chain is built from TRBV3-1 and TRBJ2-2; 11 bases match TRBD2. Germline values: CDR1 LGHDT, CDR2 YNNKEL (reference sequence). The J segment lost 3 bases and the V segment lost 5 bases, leaving 5 bases of the junction unmatched. This CDR3 has 16 residues.